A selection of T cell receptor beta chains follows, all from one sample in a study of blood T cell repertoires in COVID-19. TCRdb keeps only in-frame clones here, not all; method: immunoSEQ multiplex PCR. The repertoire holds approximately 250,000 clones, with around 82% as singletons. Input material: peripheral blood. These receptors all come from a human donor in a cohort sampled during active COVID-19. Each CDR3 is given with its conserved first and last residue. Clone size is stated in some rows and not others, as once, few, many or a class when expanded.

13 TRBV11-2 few CASSRRDNYGYTF
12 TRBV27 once CATGVPSRTQYF
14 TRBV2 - CASTGTYPNQPQHF
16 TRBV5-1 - CASSLAGEGVGTEAFF
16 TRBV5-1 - CASSSYRTGTGNTIYF
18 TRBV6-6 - CASRRRTSGGAGTDTQYF
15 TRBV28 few CASRIGQVYTGELFF
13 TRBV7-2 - CASSSGANYGYTF
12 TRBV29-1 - CSVGRAGDTQYF
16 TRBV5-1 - CASSFSKGGGNTEAFF
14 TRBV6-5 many CASSWTGQGYEQYF
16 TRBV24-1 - CATSDSFRGHTGELFF
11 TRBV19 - CASSIRNEQFF
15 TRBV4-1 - CASSQYKNRDNEQFF
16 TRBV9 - CASSVGGRVSYNEQFF
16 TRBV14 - CASSPLVAGGPDTQYF
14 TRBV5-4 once CASSTRQGTFGQYF
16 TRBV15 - CATRGQGTINNSPLHF
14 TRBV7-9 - CASSLDGRAQPQHF
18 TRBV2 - CASRIEAFGTSGTYEQYF
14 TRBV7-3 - CASSSAGGSNEQFF
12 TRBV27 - CASTSVGYGYTF
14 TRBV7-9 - CASSPTGRDSPLHF
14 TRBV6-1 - CASRRTGFYNEQFF
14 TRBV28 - CASSTADPRETQYF
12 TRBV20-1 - CSASTSGNGYTF
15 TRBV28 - CASSSSGTHRDTQYF
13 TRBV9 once CASSQDTTDTQYF
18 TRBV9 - CASSVRDRGFTSTDTQYF
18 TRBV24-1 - CATSDPGDRGSTNEKLFF
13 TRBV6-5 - CASTTTTAYEQYF
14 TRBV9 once CASSRDRPSYEQYF
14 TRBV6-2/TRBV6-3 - CASSYPGFTYEQYF
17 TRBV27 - CASSPPLAGSTPYEQYF
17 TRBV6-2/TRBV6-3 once CASSYPPSGLISYEQYF
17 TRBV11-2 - CASSPLFGGRSTGELFF
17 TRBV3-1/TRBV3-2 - CASSQLTSGGNSYEQYF
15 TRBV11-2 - CASSLGTGAVQPQHF
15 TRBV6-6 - CASSYSGRSQETQYF
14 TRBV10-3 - CAISEGGTYNEQFF
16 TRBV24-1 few CATSDQTGTGTYEQYF
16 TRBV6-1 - CASSEATLRDRETQYF
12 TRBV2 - CASSALATEAFF
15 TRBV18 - CASSLGTGNPYEQYF
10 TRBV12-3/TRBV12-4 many CASSRNEQFF
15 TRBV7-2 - CASSLVRDRVSEQYF
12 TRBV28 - CASSPTNYGYTF
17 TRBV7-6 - CASSLEISGGLTDTQYF
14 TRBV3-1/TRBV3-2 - CASSQELQGNIQYF
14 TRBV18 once CASSLYTGFGEQYF
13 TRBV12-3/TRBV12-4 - CASTATGSYGYTF
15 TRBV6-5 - CASRMGLAGFYEQYF
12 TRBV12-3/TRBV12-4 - CASSYSRSEAFF
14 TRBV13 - CASSLIDGTGELFF
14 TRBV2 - CASSVAGGRDEQFF
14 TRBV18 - CASSPLGQNTEAFF
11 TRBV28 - CASSSNYGYTF